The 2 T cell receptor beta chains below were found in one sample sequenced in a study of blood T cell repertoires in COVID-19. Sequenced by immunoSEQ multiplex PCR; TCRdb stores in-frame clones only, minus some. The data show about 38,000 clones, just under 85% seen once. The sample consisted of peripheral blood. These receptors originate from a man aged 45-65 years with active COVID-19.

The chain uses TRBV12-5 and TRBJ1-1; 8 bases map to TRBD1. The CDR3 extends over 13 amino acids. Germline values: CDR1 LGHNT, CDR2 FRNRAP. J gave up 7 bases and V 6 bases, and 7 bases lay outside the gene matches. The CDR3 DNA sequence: TGTGCTAGTGGGGACAGGGTGGGGGGTGAAGCTTTCTTT. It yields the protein CASGDRVGGEAFF.

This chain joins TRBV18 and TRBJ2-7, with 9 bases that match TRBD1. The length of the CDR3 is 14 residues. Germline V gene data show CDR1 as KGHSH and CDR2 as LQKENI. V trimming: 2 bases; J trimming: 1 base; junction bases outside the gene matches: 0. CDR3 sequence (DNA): TGTGCCAGCTCACCAGGGACAGGGTCCTACGAGCAGTACTTC. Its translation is CASSPGTGSYEQYF.